The 19 T cell receptor beta chains listed next were all sequenced from one sample in a study of graft-versus-host responses after intestinal transplantation. Libraries were prepared by immunoSEQ multiplex PCR; TCRdb keeps only in-frame clonotypes and omits some of them. The top ten hold about 0.8% of the sample, which has around 23,000 clones, around 94% seen once. Material: PBMCs, obtained roughly 32 days after intestinal transplant. These receptors were taken from a human patient who received an intestinal transplant, so some T cells may come from the graft donor.

This chain connects TRBV30 to TRBJ2-2; D remains ambiguous. Germline CDR1 is GTSNPN and CDR2 is SVGIG (reference sequence). V lost 3 bases, J lost 5 bases, and 7 bases lay in between. The CDR3 sequence is 12 residues long. The CDR3 spells CAWSDLTGELFF. CDR3 coding DNA: TGTGCCTGGAGCGACCTAACCGGGGAGCTGTTTTTT.

The chain is built from TRBV21-1 and TRBJ1-2; the D call TRBD1 from the table was never checked on the DNA. TRBV21-1 is designated a pseudogene. This CDR3 has 16 residues. CDR3 DNA: TGTGCCAGCAGCAATGGGACAGGGGACGGATTGGTAGGCTACACCTTC. The encoded protein is CASSNGTGDGLVGYTF.

The genes are TRBV30 and TRBJ2-2; D not resolved. Trimming cost V 0 bases and J 4 bases, with 6 bases left between them. This CDR3 is built from 13 residues. The germline V gene has CDR1 GTSNPN and CDR2 SVGIG (reference sequence). CDR3 protein: CAWSVASTGELFF. CDR3 nucleotides: TGTGCCTGGAGTGTTGCTTCCACCGGGGAGCTGTTTTTT.

V and J are TRBV4-3 and TRBJ2-7; D possibly corresponds to TRBD1 (5 bases). Trimming stripped 0 bases from V and 2 bases from J, with 14 bases between. Germline CDR1 and CDR2: LGHNA and YSLEER. This CDR3 comprises 16 residues. DNA for the CDR3: TGCGCCAGCAGCCAAGATCAGACAGAAGTCCCCTACGAGCAGTACTTC. The encoded protein is CASSQDQTEVPYEQYF.

This chain joins TRBV30 and TRBJ1-1; 11 positions match TRBD1. The CDR3 contains 16 residues. Germline CDR1 reads GTSNPN; CDR2 reads SVGIG (reference sequence). Trimming at V came to 0 bases and at J to 3 bases, leaving 6 bases not matched to a gene. The CDR3 spells CAWSVKGQGVDTEAFF. For the CDR3, the DNA is TGTGCCTGGAGTGTAAAGGGACAGGGGGTAGACACTGAAGCTTTCTTT.

The chain joins TRBV28 to TRBJ2-7, with TRBD1 identical over 10 bases. The CDR3 loop spans 14 amino acids. After removal of 4 bases from V and 6 bases from J, the junction contained 6 bases not matched to a gene. Germline CDR1 MDHEN, CDR2 SYDVKM. This CDR3 reads CASSSGQGLGEQYF. CDR3 sequence (DNA): TGTGCCAGCAGTTCGGGACAGGGGCTCGGCGAGCAGTACTTC.

This clone showed up just a few times. The chain employs TRBV6-5 and TRBJ1-4; 8 nucleotides agree with TRBD1. The ends lost 10 bases at V and 3 bases at J; junction bases unmatched: 4. Germline assignment: CDR1 MNHEY and CDR2 SVGAGI. The CDR3 totals 13 residues. CDR3 loop: CATWDRSNEKLFF. Written as DNA, the CDR3 is TGTGCCACCTGGGACAGGTCTAATGAAAAACTGTTTTTT.

This chain uses TRBV28 with TRBJ2-2, with no clear D. The germline V gene has CDR1 MDHEN and CDR2 SYDVKM. This CDR3 region has 10 residues. The V end was cut by 8 bases, the J end by 8 bases, with 6 bases between. Here the CDR3 reads CASLGGELFF. CDR3 coding DNA: TGTGCCAGCTTAGGGGGGGAGCTGTTTTTT.

CDR3 region: CAWSLQGYGYTF. CDR3 nucleotide sequence: TGTGCCTGGAGTCTACAGGGCTATGGCTACACCTTC. The V call is TRBV30, the J call TRBJ1-2, with D possibly matching TRBD1 (6 bases). Germline values: CDR1 GTSNPN, CDR2 SVGIG (reference sequence). Trimming left V 2 bases short and J 4 bases short, with 8 bases between. The CDR3 has 12 residues. Looking up the rest from reference TRBV30 and TRBJ1-2 gives the full variable domain: SQTIHQWPATLVQPVGSPLSLECTVEGTSNPNLYWYRQAAGRGLQLLFYSVGIGQISSEVPQNLSASRPQDRQFILSSKKLLLSDSGFYLCAWSLQGYGYTFGSGTRLTVV.

The chain is built from TRBV6-1 and TRBJ2-3, with a tentative D call TRBD2 (5 bases). Germline-derived CDR1 and CDR2 are MNHNS and SASEGT. The CDR3 extends over 13 amino acids. Trimming pared 2 bases from V and 4 bases from J, leaving 7 bases between. In nucleotides, the CDR3 is TGTGCCAGCAGTGAAACTAGGTCAGATACGCAGTATTTT. Translation gives CASSETRSDTQYF.

The chain uses TRBV14 and TRBJ2-5, with D possibly TRBD2 on 7 matching bases. In germline, CDR1 is SGHDN, CDR2 FVKESK. The CDR3 runs 16 residues. V was clipped by 0 bases and J by 4 bases, with 15 bases between them. The CDR3 loop is CASSQELGGARETQYF. CDR3 DNA: TGTGCCAGCAGCCAAGAATTAGGGGGGGCCCGAGAGACCCAGTACTTC.

The V call is TRBV19, the J call TRBJ2-7; unclear D gene. The CDR3 sequence is 14 residues long. Germline CDR1 is LNHDA and CDR2 is SQIVND (reference sequence). Trimming pared 5 bases from V and 1 base from J, leaving 12 bases between. The CDR3 loop reads CASSPGSLSYEQYF. CDR3 sequence (DNA): TGTGCCAGTAGTCCGGGCAGTCTGTCCTACGAGCAGTACTTC.

This chain joins TRBV19 and TRBJ1-1; D is unclear. In germline, CDR1 is LNHDA, CDR2 SQIVND (reference sequence). This CDR3 is built from 15 residues. V lost 2 bases and J 0 bases, leaving 10 bases between the germline ends. The CDR3 reads CASSILGDMNTEAFF. CDR3 in DNA: TGTGCCAGTAGTATACTAGGCGATATGAACACTGAAGCTTTCTTT.

CDR3 in amino acids: CASSVVPGGLSGNTIYF. The CDR3 DNA follows: TGTGCCAGCAGCGTAGTCCCTGGCGGCCTCTCTGGAAACACCATATATTTT. The chain combines TRBV9 with TRBJ1-3; D is uncertain. This CDR3 is 17 amino acids long. V was trimmed by 0 bases and J by 0 bases, leaving 13 bases between them. Looked up from germline, CDR1 is SGDLS and CDR2 is YYNGEE.

The V and J genes are TRBV27 and TRBJ1-5, with TRBD1 matching over 7 bases. V shed 8 bases and J 0 bases; nucleotides not matched to a gene: 4. Germline V gene sequence: CDR1 MNHEY, CDR2 SMNVEV (reference sequence). This CDR3 spans 14 amino acids. In nucleotides, the CDR3 is TGTGCCAGCTCAGGGGGTTATAGCAATCAGCCCCAGCATTTT. Encoded protein: CASSGGYSNQPQHF.

This clone was picked up one time. The V gene is TRBV5-1, the J gene TRBJ1-2; D perhaps matches TRBD1 (5 bases). V gave up 3 bases and J gave up 5 bases, with 14 bases separating them. Germline V gives CDR1 SGHRS, CDR2 YFSETQ. The CDR3 covers 14 residues. CDR3 nucleotide sequence: TGCGCCAGCAGCTGGGGGACGGTGCAATATGGCTACACCTTC. Protein product: CASSWGTVQYGYTF.

The chain joins TRBV7-2 to TRBJ2-7, with D possibly TRBD2 on 5 matching bases. Germline V gene data show CDR1 as SGHTA and CDR2 as FQGNSA. The CDR3 extends over 15 amino acids. Deletions cut 3 bases from V and 0 bases from J, with 12 bases between. CDR3 nucleotides: TGTGCCAGCAGCTTTCGGACTGCGGGCTCCTACGAGCAGTACTTC. Protein sequence: CASSFRTAGSYEQYF.

This sequence joins TRBV7-3 and TRBJ2-3; a possible D gene is TRBD2 (6 bases). Trimming removed 1 base from V and 5 bases from J, with 10 bases in between. Germline CDR1 is SGHTA and CDR2 is FQGTGA. The CDR3 totals 14 residues. The CDR3 loop reads CASSLMGGGDTQYF. In DNA, the CDR3 is TGTGCCAGCAGCTTAATGGGAGGCGGAGATACGCAGTATTTT.

This clone was seen a few times. The V gene is TRBV5-1, the J gene TRBJ2-1; possibly TRBD2 for D (5 bases). This CDR3 is 15 amino acids long. The germline V gene has CDR1 SGHRS and CDR2 YFSETQ. V lost 0 bases and J 6 bases, leaving 13 bases between the germline ends. The CDR3 nucleotides are TGCGCCAGCAGCTTGGCCGGGAACGATATCAATGAGCAGTTCTTC. Its protein product is CASSLAGNDINEQFF.